The TCR beta chain described here comes from a study of blood T cell repertoires in COVID-19. Using immunoSEQ multiplex PCR, the repertoire was profiled, and TCRdb retains in-frame clones only, with some absent. The sample yields hundreds of thousands of clones, over 75% seen once. J lost 3 bases, V lost 7 bases, and 14 bases had no gene match. Germline V gene data show CDR1 as LNHDA and CDR2 as SQIVND (reference sequence). The CDR3 is 18 amino acids. The specimen sequenced was peripheral blood. The TCR sequence derives from a man aged 50-60 years with active or convalescent COVID-19. This sequence joins TRBV19 and TRBJ2-1, with 11 bases aligning to TRBD2. CDR3 bases: TGTGCCAGTACCCCAGTGGTAGCGGGAGGGCGCTTCTACAATGAGCAGTTCTTC. It yields the protein CASTPVVAGGRFYNEQFF. Using reference TRBV19 and TRBJ2-1 for the parts outside the CDR3, the full variable domain is DGGITQSPKYLFRKEGQNVTLSCEQNLNHDAMYWYRQDPGQGLRLIYYSQIVNDFQKGDIAEGYSVSREKKESFPLTVTSAQKNPTAFYLCASTPVVAGGRFYNEQFFGPGTRLTVL.